This T cell receptor (beta chain) was sequenced in a study of blood T cells in healthy people across ages. This clonotype was observed at least ten times. Germline V gene data show CDR1 as MNHEY and CDR2 as SVGAGI. The CDR3 is 14 residues long. V shed 6 bases and J shed 0 bases, with 12 bases lying between them. Together with a sample-barcoded 5' primer, a J-beta primer mix was included in a second PCR lasting about 6 to 12 cycles. From the 5' RACE reads, TCRdb called clonotypes with MiXCR, one entry per CDR3 protein. This repertoire shows hundreds of thousands of distinct CDR3 sequences, around 30% found once; its top ten account for approximately 15%.

This sequence was found in a woman of 80 years or more in good health. The sequencing input was blood. The chain uses TRBV6-5 and TRBJ2-7; D may be TRBD1 (6 bases). The CDR3 nucleotides read TGTGCCAGCAGGAAAGGACAGCTCTCCTACGAGCAGTACTTC. As protein: CASRKGQLSYEQYF.